This T cell receptor (beta chain) was profiled in a study of cytomegalovirus exposure and HLA in healthy donors. Study-wide findings and caveats: A link between a missense DCLRE1C variant and TCR beta V- and J-gene trimming emerged from a later analysis. Analyzed later, association rates of TCRs varied across HLA loci, with DRB1 most and HLA-C fewest. Rare TCR sequences dominated, though some public TCRs recurred in many donors.

Germline V gives CDR1 SGDLS, CDR2 YYNGEE. The trim removed 0 bases at V and 8 bases at J, leaving 12 bases unmatched. The CDR3 has 16 residues. On this clone: The target antigen is unknown.

Both 60 Vbeta primers and 13 Jbeta primers went into the PCR. Profiled with immunoSEQ multiplex PCR; TCRdb holds only in-frame clones, not every one. The sample carries more than 70,000 clones, 77% recorded once. V and J are TRBV9 and TRBJ1-2, with 8 bases aligning to TRBD1. The clonotype originates from a man aged 45-60 years in good health and CMV-seropositive. Sequenced: PBMCs. CDR3 in DNA: TGTGCCAGCAGCGTAGGGGCGGGACAGGCCCGGGGAGGCTACACCTTC. Its translation: CASSVGAGQARGGYTF.